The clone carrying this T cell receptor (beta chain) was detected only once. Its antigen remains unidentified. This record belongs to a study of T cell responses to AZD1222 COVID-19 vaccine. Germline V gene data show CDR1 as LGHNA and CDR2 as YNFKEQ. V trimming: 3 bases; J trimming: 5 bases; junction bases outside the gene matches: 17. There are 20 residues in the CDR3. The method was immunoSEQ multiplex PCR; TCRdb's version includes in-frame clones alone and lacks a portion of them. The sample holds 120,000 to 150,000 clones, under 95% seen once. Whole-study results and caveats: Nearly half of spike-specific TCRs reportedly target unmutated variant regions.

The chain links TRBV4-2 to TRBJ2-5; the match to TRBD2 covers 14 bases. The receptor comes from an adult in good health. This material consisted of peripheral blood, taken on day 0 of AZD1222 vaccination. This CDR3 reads CASSHGRLAGGPGSFETQYF. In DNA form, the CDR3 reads TGTGCCAGCAGCCATGGTAGACTAGCGGGGGGGCCGGGGTCGTTCGAGACCCAGTACTTC.